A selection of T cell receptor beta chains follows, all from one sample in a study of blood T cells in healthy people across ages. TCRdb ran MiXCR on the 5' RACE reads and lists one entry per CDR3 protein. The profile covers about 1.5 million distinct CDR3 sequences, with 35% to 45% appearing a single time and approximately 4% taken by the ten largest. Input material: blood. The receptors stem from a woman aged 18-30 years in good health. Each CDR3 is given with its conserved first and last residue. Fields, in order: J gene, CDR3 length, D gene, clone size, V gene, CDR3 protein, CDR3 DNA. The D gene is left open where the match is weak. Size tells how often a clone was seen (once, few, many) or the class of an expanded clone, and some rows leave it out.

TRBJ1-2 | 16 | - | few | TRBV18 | CASSPEFAVSNYGYTF | TGTGCCAGCTCACCTGAATTCGCGGTTTCTAACTATGGCTACACCTTC
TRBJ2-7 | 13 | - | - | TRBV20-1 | CSAIRDRYNEQYF | TGCAGTGCTATACGAGACAGGTATAACGAGCAGTACTTC
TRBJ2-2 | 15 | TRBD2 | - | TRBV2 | CASSEGTSSTGELFF | TGTGCCAGCAGTGAAGGGACTAGCAGCACCGGGGAGCTGTTTTTT
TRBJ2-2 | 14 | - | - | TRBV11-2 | CASSPYPGAGELFF | TGTGCCAGCAGCCCATACCCCGGGGCCGGGGAGCTGTTTTTT
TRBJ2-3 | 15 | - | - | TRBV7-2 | CASRRTRTSTDTQYF | TGTGCCAGCAGACGAACTAGAACTAGCACAGATACGCAGTATTTT
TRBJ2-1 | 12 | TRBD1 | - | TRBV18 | CASSGQVNEQFF | TGTGCCAGCTCCGGACAGGTCAATGAGCAGTTCTTC
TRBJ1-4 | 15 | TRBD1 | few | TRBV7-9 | CASSLGQGRREKLFF | TGTGCCAGCAGTTTGGGACAGGGCCGTCGGGAAAAACTGTTTTTT
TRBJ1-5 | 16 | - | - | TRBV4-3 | CASSQDLWNSNQPQHF | TGCGCCAGCAGCCAAGATCTGTGGAATAGCAATCAGCCCCAGCATTTT
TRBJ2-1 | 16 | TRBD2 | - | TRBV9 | CASSARGSGGYNEQFF | TGTGCCAGCAGCGCCAGAGGTAGCGGGGGGTACAATGAGCAGTTCTTC
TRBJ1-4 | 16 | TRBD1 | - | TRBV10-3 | CAISESQRTGGEKLFF | TGTGCCATCAGTGAGTCTCAACGGACAGGGGGCGAAAAACTGTTTTTT
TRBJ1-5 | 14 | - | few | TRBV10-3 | CAISLDVGRGPQHF | TGTGCCATCAGTCTCGATGTTGGGAGGGGGCCCCAGCATTTT
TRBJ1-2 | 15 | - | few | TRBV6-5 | CASSRGRIAPYGYTF | TGTGCCAGCAGTCGGGGCAGAATTGCACCCTATGGCTACACCTTC
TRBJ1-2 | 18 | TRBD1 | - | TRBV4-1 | CASRNRDSRTLANYGYTF | TGCGCCAGCAGGAACCGGGACAGCCGCACTCTAGCTAACTATGGCTACACCTTC
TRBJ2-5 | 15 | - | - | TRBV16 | CASSQSGSKGETQYF | TGTGCCAGCAGCCAATCGGGGTCAAAAGGGGAGACCCAGTACTTC
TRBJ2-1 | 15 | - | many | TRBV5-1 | CASSLDLGAGNEQFF | TGCGCCAGCAGCTTGGATCTTGGTGCAGGGAATGAGCAGTTCTTC
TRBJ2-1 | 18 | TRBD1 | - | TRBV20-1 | CSANPIPGQGGTYNEQFF | TGCAGTGCTAACCCAATACCGGGACAGGGGGGGACTTACAATGAGCAGTTCTTC
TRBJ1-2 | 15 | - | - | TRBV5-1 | CASSLGSSKDYGYTF | TGCGCCAGCAGCTTGGGTTCCTCAAAGGACTATGGCTACACCTTC
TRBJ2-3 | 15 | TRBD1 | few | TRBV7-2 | CASSLAGTGYDTQYF | TGTGCCAGCAGCTTAGCCGGGACAGGGTATGATACGCAGTATTTT
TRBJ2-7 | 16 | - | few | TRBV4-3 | CASSQDQRTELYEQYF | TGCGCCAGCAGCCAAGATCAGAGGACGGAACTATACGAGCAGTACTTC
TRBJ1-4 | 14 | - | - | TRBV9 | CASSVGGAPEKLFF | TGTGCCAGCAGCGTAGGGGGGGCACCTGAAAAACTGTTTTTT
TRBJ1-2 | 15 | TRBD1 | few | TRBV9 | CASSEGQGREYGYTF | TGTGCCAGCAGCGAAGGACAGGGAAGGGAATATGGCTACACCTTC
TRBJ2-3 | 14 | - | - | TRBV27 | CASSWQGYTDTQYF | TGTGCCAGCAGTTGGCAGGGATACACAGATACGCAGTATTTT
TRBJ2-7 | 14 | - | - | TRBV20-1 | CSARDDWFMDEQYF | TGCAGTGCTAGAGACGACTGGTTTATGGACGAGCAGTACTTC
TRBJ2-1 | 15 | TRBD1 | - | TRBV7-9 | CASSAGTGGNNEQFF | TGTGCCAGCAGCGCCGGGACAGGGGGGAACAATGAGCAGTTCTTC
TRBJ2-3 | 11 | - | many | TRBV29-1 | CSVDSTDTQYF | TGCAGCGTTGACAGCACAGATACGCAGTATTTT
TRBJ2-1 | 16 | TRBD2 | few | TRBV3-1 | CASSQDAGLAGNEQFF | TGTGCCAGCAGCCAAGATGCTGGACTAGCGGGGAATGAGCAGTTCTTC
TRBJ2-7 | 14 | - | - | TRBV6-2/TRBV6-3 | CASSEEAMGNEQYF | TGTGCCAGCAGTGAAGAAGCGATGGGGAATGAGCAGTACTTC
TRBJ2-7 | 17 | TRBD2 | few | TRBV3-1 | CASSPRTSGGYTYEQYF | TGTGCCAGCAGCCCGAGGACTAGCGGGGGCTATACCTACGAGCAGTACTTC
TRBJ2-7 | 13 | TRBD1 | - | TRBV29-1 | CSVARQGVYEQYF | TGCAGCGTTGCTAGACAGGGAGTCTACGAGCAGTACTTC
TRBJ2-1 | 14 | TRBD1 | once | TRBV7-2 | CASSDGQGGGTQFF | TGTGCCAGCAGCGACGGACAGGGGGGAGGGACCCAGTTCTTC
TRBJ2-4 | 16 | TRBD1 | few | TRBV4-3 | CASSQEGVEQGDIQYF | TGCGCCAGCAGCCAAGAAGGGGTCGAACAGGGGGACATTCAGTACTTC
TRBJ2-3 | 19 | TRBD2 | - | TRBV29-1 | CSVEDQALRREGKADTQYF | TGCAGCGTTGAAGATCAAGCACTTCGGCGGGAGGGGAAGGCAGATACGCAGTATTTT
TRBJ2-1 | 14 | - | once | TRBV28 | CASSLPAGRNEQFF | TGTGCCAGTAGTTTACCTGCAGGGCGGAATGAGCAGTTCTTC
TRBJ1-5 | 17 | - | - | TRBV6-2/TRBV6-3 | CASRKWRWVLGNQPQHF | TGTGCCAGCAGGAAGTGGCGGTGGGTTTTGGGCAATCAGCCCCAGCATTTT
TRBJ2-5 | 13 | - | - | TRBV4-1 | CASSQNTVREQYF | TGCGCCAGCAGCCAGAACACGGTCCGGGAGCAGTACTTC
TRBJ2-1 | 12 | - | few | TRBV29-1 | CSVGRLYNEQFF | TGCAGCGTCGGGAGATTATACAATGAGCAGTTCTTC
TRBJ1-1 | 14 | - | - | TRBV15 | CATIRGRANTEAFF | TGTGCCACCATAAGAGGGAGGGCGAACACTGAAGCTTTCTTT
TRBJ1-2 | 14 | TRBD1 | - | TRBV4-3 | CASSQGQGEGGYTF | TGCGCCAGCAGCCAAGGACAGGGGGAAGGTGGCTACACCTTC
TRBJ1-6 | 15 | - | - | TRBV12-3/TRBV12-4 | CASSFGRLNNSPLHF | TGTGCCAGCAGTTTTGGTCGTCTGAATAATTCACCCCTCCACTTT
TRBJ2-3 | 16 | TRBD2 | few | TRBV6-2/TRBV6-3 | CASSFGTSGRTDTQYF | TGTGCCAGCAGTTTCGGGACTAGCGGGAGAACAGATACGCAGTATTTT
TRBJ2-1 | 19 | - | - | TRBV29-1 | CSVEGVSGAVADDYNEQFF | TGCAGCGTTGAAGGTGTTTCCGGGGCGGTCGCGGATGATTACAATGAGCAGTTCTTC
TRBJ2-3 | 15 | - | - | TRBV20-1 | CSARDRGWSTDTQYF | TGCAGTGCTAGAGATCGGGGGTGGTCAACAGATACGCAGTATTTT
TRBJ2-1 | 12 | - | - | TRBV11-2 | CASSSDSPEQFF | TGTGCCAGCAGCTCTGACTCCCCCGAGCAGTTCTTC
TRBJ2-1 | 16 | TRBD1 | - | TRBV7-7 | CASAKTGQGSYNEQFF | TGTGCTAGCGCCAAGACGGGACAGGGGTCCTACAATGAGCAGTTCTTC
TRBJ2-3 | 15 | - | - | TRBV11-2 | CASSAPGRLTDTQYF | TGTGCCAGCAGCGCTCCGGGACGGCTCACAGATACGCAGTATTTT
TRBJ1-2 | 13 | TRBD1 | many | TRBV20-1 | CSAAGTGNYGYTF | TGCAGTGCTGCCGGGACAGGCAATTATGGCTACACCTTC
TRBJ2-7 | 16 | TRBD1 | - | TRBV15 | CATSRDLPTGTYEQYF | TGTGCCACCAGCAGAGACCTACCGACAGGGACCTACGAGCAGTACTTC
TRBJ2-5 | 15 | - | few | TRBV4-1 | CASSQPRRGGETQYF | TGCGCCAGCAGCCAACCTCGTAGGGGAGGAGAGACCCAGTACTTC
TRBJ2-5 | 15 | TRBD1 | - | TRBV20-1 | CSAARLRGHEETQYF | TGCAGTGCTGCCCGACTCAGGGGGCACGAAGAGACCCAGTACTTC
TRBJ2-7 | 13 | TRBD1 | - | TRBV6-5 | CATRTGGSGEQYF | TGTGCCACAAGGACAGGGGGCTCTGGGGAGCAGTACTTC
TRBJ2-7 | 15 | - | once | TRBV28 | CASSLRGTSSYEQYF | TGTGCCAGCAGTTTACGCGGGACGTCCTCCTACGAGCAGTACTTC
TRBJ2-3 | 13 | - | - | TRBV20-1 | CSARRGGPDTQYF | TGCAGTGCTAGAAGGGGGGGGCCAGATACGCAGTATTTT
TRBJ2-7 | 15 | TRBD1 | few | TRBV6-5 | CASSYRGTGTYEQYF | TGTGCCAGCAGTTACCGCGGGACAGGTACCTACGAGCAGTACTTC
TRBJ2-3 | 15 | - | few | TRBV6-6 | CASSPGAYSTDTQYF | TGTGCCAGCAGTCCCGGGGCCTACAGCACAGATACGCAGTATTTT
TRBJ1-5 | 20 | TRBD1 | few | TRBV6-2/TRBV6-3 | CASSFPLNRGRFGVDQPQHF | TGTGCCAGCAGTTTCCCCTTGAACAGGGGCAGGTTTGGGGTAGATCAGCCCCAGCATTTT